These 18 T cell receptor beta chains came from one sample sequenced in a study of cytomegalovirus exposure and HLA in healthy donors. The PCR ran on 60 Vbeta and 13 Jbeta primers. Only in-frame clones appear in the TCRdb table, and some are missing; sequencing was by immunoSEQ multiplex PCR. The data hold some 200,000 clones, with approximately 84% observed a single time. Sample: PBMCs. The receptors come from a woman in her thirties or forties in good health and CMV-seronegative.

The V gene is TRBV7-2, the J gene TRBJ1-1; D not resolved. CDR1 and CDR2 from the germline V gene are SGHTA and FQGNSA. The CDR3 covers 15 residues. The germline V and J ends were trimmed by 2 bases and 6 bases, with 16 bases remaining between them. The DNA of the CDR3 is TGTGCCAGCAGCTTAAAAAGAGGCTCTAGCGCTGAAGCTTTCTTT. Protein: CASSLKRGSSAEAFF.

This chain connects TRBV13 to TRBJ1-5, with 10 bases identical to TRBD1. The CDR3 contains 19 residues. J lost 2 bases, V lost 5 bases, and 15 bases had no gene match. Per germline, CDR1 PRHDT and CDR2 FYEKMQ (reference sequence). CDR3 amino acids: CASSPTGQGGGAGNQPQHF. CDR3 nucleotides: TGTGCCAGCAGCCCCACCGGACAGGGGGGGGGAGCGGGCAATCAGCCCCAGCATTTT.

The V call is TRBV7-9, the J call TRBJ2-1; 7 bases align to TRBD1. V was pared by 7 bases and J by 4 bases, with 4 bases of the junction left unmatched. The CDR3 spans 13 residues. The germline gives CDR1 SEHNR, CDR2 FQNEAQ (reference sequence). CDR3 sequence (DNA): TGTGCCAGCACCCAGGGGGTTTACAATGAGCAGTTCTTC. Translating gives CASTQGVYNEQFF.

The CDR3 nucleotides are TGTGCCAGCAGCCCAGGGACAGCGCACTATGGCTACACCTTC. Protein product: CASSPGTAHYGYTF. The rearrangement joins TRBV11-2 to TRBJ1-2, with TRBD1 matching 7 bases. The CDR3 totals 14 residues. V gave up 5 bases and J gave up 3 bases; unmatched junction bases: 6. Germline CDR1 SGHAT, CDR2 FQNNGV.

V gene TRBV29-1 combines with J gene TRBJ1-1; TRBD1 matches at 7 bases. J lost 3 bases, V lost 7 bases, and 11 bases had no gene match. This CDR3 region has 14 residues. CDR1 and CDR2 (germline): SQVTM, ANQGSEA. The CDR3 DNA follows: TGCAGCGCGAGACAGGGTTCCGGTGACACTGAAGCTTTCTTT. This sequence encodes CSARQGSGDTEAFF. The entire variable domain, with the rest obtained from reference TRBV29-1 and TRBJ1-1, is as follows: SAVISQKPSRDICQRGTSLTIQCQVDSQVTMMFWYRQQPGQSLTLIATANQGSEATYESGFVIDKFPISRPNLTFSTLTVSNMSPEDSSIYLCSARQGSGDTEAFFGQGTRLTVV.

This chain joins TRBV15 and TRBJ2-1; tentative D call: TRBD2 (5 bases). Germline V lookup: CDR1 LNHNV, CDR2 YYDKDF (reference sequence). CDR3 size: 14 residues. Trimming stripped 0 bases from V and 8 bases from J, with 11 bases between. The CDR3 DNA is TGTGCCACCAGCAGAGATCGTGGAGGAGATGAGCAGTTCTTC. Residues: CATSRDRGGDEQFF.

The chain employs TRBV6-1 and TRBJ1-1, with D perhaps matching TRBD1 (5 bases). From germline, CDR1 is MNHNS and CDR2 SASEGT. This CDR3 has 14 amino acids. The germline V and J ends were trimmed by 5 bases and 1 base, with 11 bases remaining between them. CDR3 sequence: CASSSRDWNTEAFF. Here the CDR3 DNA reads TGTGCCAGCAGTTCCAGGGACTGGAACACTGAAGCTTTCTTT.

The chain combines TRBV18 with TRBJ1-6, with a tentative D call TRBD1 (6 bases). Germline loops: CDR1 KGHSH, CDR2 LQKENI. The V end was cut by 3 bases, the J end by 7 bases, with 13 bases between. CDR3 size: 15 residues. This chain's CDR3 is CASSPTGSGNSPLHF. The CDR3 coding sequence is TGTGCCAGCTCACCTACAGGGTCTGGGAATTCACCCCTCCACTTT.

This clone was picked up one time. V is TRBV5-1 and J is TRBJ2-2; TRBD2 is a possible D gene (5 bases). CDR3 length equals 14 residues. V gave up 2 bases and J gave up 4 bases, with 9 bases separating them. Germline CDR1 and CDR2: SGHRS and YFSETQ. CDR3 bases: TGCGCCAGCAGCTTATACGGGGTCACCGGGGAGCTGTTTTTT. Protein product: CASSLYGVTGELFF.

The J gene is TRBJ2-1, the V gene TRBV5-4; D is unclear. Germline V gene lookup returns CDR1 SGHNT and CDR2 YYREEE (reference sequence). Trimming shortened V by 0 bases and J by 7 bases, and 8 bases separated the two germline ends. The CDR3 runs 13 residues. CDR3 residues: CASSLAIGNEQFF. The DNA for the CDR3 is TGTGCCAGCAGCTTGGCCATCGGTAATGAGCAGTTCTTC.

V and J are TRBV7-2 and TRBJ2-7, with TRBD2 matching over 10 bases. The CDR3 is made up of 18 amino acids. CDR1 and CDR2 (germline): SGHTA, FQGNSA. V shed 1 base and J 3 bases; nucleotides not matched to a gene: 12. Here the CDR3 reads CASSLVGGLAATFYEQYF. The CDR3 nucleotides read TGTGCCAGCAGCTTAGTCGGTGGACTAGCGGCTACTTTCTACGAGCAGTACTTC.

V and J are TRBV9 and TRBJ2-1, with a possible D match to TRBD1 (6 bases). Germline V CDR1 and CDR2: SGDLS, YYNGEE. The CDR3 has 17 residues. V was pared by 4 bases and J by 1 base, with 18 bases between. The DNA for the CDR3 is TGTGCCAGCAGCACCCAGGGGTCCGGAGTGTCCTACAATGAGCAGTTCTTC. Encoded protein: CASSTQGSGVSYNEQFF.

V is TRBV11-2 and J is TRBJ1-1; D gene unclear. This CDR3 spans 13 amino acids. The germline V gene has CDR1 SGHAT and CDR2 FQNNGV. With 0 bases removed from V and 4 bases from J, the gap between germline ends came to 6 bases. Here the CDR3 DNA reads TGTGCCAGCAGCTTAGACAGGATCACTGAAGCTTTCTTT. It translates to CASSLDRITEAFF. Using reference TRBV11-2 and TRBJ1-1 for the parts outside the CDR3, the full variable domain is EAGVAQSPRYKIIEKRQSVAFWCNPISGHATLYWYQQILGQGPKLLIQFQNNGVVDDSQLPKDRFSAERLKGVDSTLKIQPAKLEDSAVYLCASSLDRITEAFFGQGTRLTVV.

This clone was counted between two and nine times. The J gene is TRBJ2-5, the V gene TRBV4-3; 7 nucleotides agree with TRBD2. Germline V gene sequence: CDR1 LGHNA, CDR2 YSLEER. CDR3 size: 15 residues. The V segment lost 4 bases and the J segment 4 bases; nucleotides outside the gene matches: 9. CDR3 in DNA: TGCGCCAGCAGCCCATTCATTGCGGGGGTAGAGACCCAGTACTTC. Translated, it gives CASSPFIAGVETQYF.

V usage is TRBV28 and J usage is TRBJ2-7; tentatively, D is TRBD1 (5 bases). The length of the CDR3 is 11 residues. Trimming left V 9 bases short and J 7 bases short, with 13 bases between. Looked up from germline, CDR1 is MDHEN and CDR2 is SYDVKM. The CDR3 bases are TGTGCCAGTGGGGCCCTGGGGGAGCAGTACTTC. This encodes CASGALGEQYF.

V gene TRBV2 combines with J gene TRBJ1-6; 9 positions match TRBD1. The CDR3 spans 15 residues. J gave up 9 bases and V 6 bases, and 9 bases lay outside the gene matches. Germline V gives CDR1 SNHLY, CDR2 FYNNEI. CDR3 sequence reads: CASRFPGQGASPLHF. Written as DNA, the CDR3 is TGTGCCAGCAGGTTTCCGGGACAGGGTGCTTCACCCCTCCACTTT. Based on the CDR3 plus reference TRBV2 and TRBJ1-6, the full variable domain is EPEVTQTPSHQVTQMGQEVILRCVPISNHLYFYWYRQILGQKVEFLVSFYNNEISEKSEIFDDQFSVERPDGSNFTLKIRSTKLEDSAMYFCASRFPGQGASPLHFGNGTRLTVT.

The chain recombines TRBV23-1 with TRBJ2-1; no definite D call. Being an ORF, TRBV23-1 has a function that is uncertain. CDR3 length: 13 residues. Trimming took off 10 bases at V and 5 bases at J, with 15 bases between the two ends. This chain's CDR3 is CAIFLTENNEQFF. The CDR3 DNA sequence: TGCGCCATCTTCCTCACGGAGAACAATGAGCAGTTCTTC.

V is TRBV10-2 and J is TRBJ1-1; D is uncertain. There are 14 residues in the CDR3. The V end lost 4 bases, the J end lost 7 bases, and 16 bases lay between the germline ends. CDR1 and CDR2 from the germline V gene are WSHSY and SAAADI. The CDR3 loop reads CASSVTSKRGEAFF. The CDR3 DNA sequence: TGCGCCAGCAGTGTTACCTCCAAACGGGGTGAAGCTTTCTTT.